The 6 T cell receptor beta chains reported below all come from one sample, sequenced in a study of OX40 agonist ivuxolimab in advanced cancers. Repertoires were generated with immunoSEQ multiplex PCR, while TCRdb's copy carries only in-frame clones and drops some. The sample holds around 67,000 clones, roughly 85% seen once. The sequences come from CD4+ or CD8+ T cells sorted from blood, collected in a trial of the OX40 agonist ivuxolimab. The receptors were sampled from an adult with an advanced solid tumor such as melanoma, head and neck, liver or kidney cancer.

The chain combines TRBV2 with TRBJ2-2, with D possibly matching TRBD2 (5 bases). CDR3 size: 14 residues. Germline V gene lookup returns CDR1 SNHLY and CDR2 FYNNEI. Trimming pared 7 bases from V and 7 bases from J, leaving 16 bases between. CDR3 loop: CASTLHGVGGELFF. The DNA of the CDR3 is TGTGCCAGCACCCTACACGGGGTGGGCGGGGAGCTGTTTTTT.

The chain combines TRBV18 with TRBJ2-7; D may correspond to TRBD1 or TRBD2 (5 bases each). Looked up from germline, CDR1 is KGHSH and CDR2 is LQKENI. Trimming removed 5 bases at V and 0 bases at J, with 11 bases between. This CDR3 has 14 amino acids. The CDR3: CASSGRDGSYEQYF. The DNA for the CDR3 is TGTGCCAGCTCAGGACGGGACGGCTCCTACGAGCAGTACTTC.

The chain recombines TRBV15 with TRBJ1-5; TRBD1 is a possible D gene (6 bases). CDR1 is LNHNV and CDR2 is YYDKDF in the germline V gene (reference sequence). The ends were cut back, 0 bases at V and 6 bases at J, with 12 bases in the middle. CDR3 length equals 15 residues. CDR3 region: CATSRDWGRGQPQHF. The CDR3 DNA sequence: TGTGCCACCAGCAGAGACTGGGGGCGAGGTCAGCCCCAGCATTTT.

The genes are TRBV30 and TRBJ1-1; 9 bases map to TRBD1. CDR1 is GTSNPN and CDR2 is SVGIG in the germline V gene (reference sequence). Trimming took 5 bases from V and 5 from J; bases not matched to a gene: 18. The CDR3 totals 17 residues. CDR3 region: CAWENRGLFLSGTEAFF. CDR3 coding DNA: TGTGCCTGGGAAAACAGGGGGCTTTTTCTAAGTGGGACTGAAGCTTTCTTT. Full variable domain (outside the CDR3, taken from reference TRBV30 and TRBJ1-1): SQTIHQWPATLVQPVGSPLSLECTVEGTSNPNLYWYRQAAGRGLQLLFYSVGIGQISSEVPQNLSASRPQDRQFILSSKKLLLSDSGFYLCAWENRGLFLSGTEAFFGQGTRLTVV.

This chain connects TRBV30 to TRBJ1-5; possibly TRBD1 for D (6 bases). Trimming shortened V by 0 bases and J by 2 bases, and 14 bases separated the two germline ends. The CDR3 consists of 16 residues. Looked up from germline, CDR1 is GTSNPN and CDR2 is SVGIG (reference sequence). CDR3 sequence (DNA): TGTGCCTGGAGTGTACTCGGGGCAGGGGGCAATCAGCCCCAGCATTTT. This gives the protein CAWSVLGAGGNQPQHF.

The chain links TRBV7-9 to TRBJ1-1; 10 positions agree with TRBD1. Germline-derived CDR1 and CDR2 are SEHNR and FQNEAQ (reference sequence). V dropped 3 bases and J dropped 4; count of bases not matched to a gene: 8. This CDR3 is built from 16 residues. As DNA, the CDR3 is TGTGCCAGCAGCTTTGCCGGGACAGGGGCCGCCACTGAAGCTTTCTTT. Its translation: CASSFAGTGAATEAFF.